This entry lists 31 T cell receptor beta chains sequenced from one sample in a study of post-analysis software for immune sequencing data (dated by TCRdb to 2013 to 2016). These TCRs' antigens remain unknown. The library was generated by PCR. Sequencer: Illumina HiSeq 2500. To reduce PCR and sequencing biases, unique molecular identifiers were incorporated into the TCR beta cDNA libraries. TCRdb passed the public sequencing reads through fastp at Q25 and MiXCR, retaining productive beta sequences. Merged by CDR3 protein, the rows form single entries marked with the most common genes and DNA. This sample gives fewer than 850,000 distinct CDR3 sequences in total; roughly 50% of them show up just once. The ten largest clones take up roughly 5% of the sample. What the authors observed across the whole study: A handful of TRBV segments, including TRBV5-6, TRBV5-1 and TRBV20-1, were significantly more frequent in patients than controls.

The sample comprised blood. The receptors derive from a girl aged 5 to 17 with multiple sclerosis.

This clonotype has more than one count but fewer than ten. The genes are TRBV5-1 and TRBJ2-5; 7 bases map to TRBD1. Germline V CDR1 and CDR2: SGHRS, YFSETQ. This CDR3 is built from 20 residues. Germline trimming cut 0 bases from V and 2 bases from J; bases unmatched to any gene: 19. This CDR3 is CASSLAGLYRTGRLQETQYF. DNA for the CDR3: TGCGCCAGCAGCTTGGCCGGTCTTTACAGGACAGGACGACTACAAGAGACCCAGTACTTC.

In this sample, this clonotype turned up a few times. This rearrangement joins TRBV7-3 to TRBJ2-7; D tentatively reads TRBD1 or TRBD2 (6 bases each). The germline CDR1 and CDR2 sequences are SGHTA and FQGTGA. The CDR3 extends over 11 amino acids. Trimming left V 4 bases short and J 10 bases short, with 11 bases between. The DNA for the CDR3 is TGTGCCAGCAGCTCGCAGGGGACTCAGTACTTC. It codes for CASSSQGTQYF. Full variable domain (missing parts from reference TRBV7-3 and TRBJ2-7): GAGVSQTPSNKVTEKGKYVELRCDPISGHTALYWYRQSLGQGPEFLIYFQGTGAADDSGLPNDRFFAVRPEGSVSTLKIQRTERGDSAVYLCASSSQGTQYFGPGTRLTVT.

The rearrangement links TRBV15 to TRBJ1-1; D gene unclear. The CDR3 spans 14 residues. Germline assignment: CDR1 LNHNV and CDR2 YYDKDF (reference sequence). Trimming left V 4 bases short and J 1 base short, with 10 bases between. The CDR3 loop reads CATSKERENTEAFF. The CDR3 region has the DNA TGTGCCACCAGCAAAGAAAGGGAGAACACTGAAGCTTTCTTT.

This CDR3 reads CASSGPTRASDGYTF. The CDR3 nucleotides are TGTGCCAGCAGCGGACCGACTCGGGCGAGCGATGGCTACACCTTC. This chain connects TRBV28 to TRBJ1-2; no definite D call. With 6 bases removed from V and 6 bases from J, the gap between germline ends came to 20 bases. The CDR3 is made up of 15 amino acids. Germline CDR1 MDHEN, CDR2 SYDVKM.

V usage is TRBV3-1 and J usage is TRBJ1-2; perhaps TRBD1 as D (6 bases). This CDR3 region has 15 residues. Germline V lookup: CDR1 LGHDT, CDR2 YNNKEL (reference sequence). The V gene lost 4 bases and the J gene lost 4 bases, with 16 bases spanning the gap. The CDR3 region is CASSLQGAPGYGYTF. In DNA, the CDR3 is TGTGCCAGCAGCCTACAGGGAGCCCCGGGCTATGGCTACACCTTC.

J is TRBJ2-3 and V is TRBV6-2 or TRBV6-3; a possible D gene is TRBD1 (6 bases). V dropped 6 bases and J dropped 3 bases, with 13 bases sitting between them. Germline V CDR1 and CDR2: MNHEY, SVGEGT. The CDR3 consists of 14 residues. The CDR3 loop reads CASRARQATDTQYF. CDR3 nucleotides: TGTGCCAGCAGAGCCCGACAGGCTACAGATACGCAGTATTTT.

This clonotype was seen just once. The rearrangement uses TRBV5-1 and TRBJ2-5, with unresolved D. Between the trimmed V and J ends, which lost 7 bases and 4 bases, there was a span of 20 bases. The length of the CDR3 is 15 residues. Per germline, CDR1 SGHRS and CDR2 YFSETQ. The DNA for the CDR3 is TGCGCCAGCGGTCCGTTGGGCCAGGTCAGAGAGACCCAGTACTTC. This translates into CASGPLGQVRETQYF.

To note about this clonotype: Given a much more abundant clone one base away, this may be a read error. The V call is TRBV9, the J call TRBJ1-1; 8 nucleotides line up with TRBD1. The CDR3 is 15 residues long. Germline CDR1 and CDR2: SGDLS and YYNGEE. CDR3 sequence reads: CANSGGQGRNTEAFF. The CDR3, as DNA: TGTGCCAACAGCGGCGGACAGGGACGGAACACTGAAGCTTTCTTT.

The chain is built from TRBV13 and TRBJ2-7, with a weak D call TRBD2 (7 bases). This CDR3 comprises 14 residues. Trimming took off 6 bases at V and 6 bases at J, with 18 bases between the two ends. CDR1 is PRHDT and CDR2 is FYEKMQ in the germline V gene (reference sequence). DNA for the CDR3: TGTGCCAGCAGGGGGGGGGCAGGCGGATCCGAGCAGTACTTC. Residues: CASRGGAGGSEQYF.

The chain couples TRBV14 to TRBJ2-1, with 8 positions matching TRBD2. CDR1 is SGHDN, CDR2 FVKESK, per germline. The V gene end was trimmed by 4 bases and the J gene end by 4 bases; junction bases not matched to a gene: 9. The length of the CDR3 is 16 residues. CDR3 in amino acids: CASSPTTSGFYNEQFF. For the CDR3, the DNA is TGTGCCAGCAGCCCTACCACTAGCGGTTTTTACAATGAGCAGTTCTTC.

The gene calls are TRBV12-3 or TRBV12-4 and TRBJ2-4; D uncertain. Deletions cut 6 bases from V and 2 bases from J, with 11 bases between. The CDR3 loop spans 14 amino acids. CDR3 DNA sequence: TGTGCCAGCAGCCCGAGTGGCTCCAAAAACATTCAGTACTTC. Amino acids: CASSPSGSKNIQYF.

This clonotype was found a few times. This chain joins TRBV6-2 or TRBV6-3 and TRBJ2-5, with D possibly being TRBD1 or TRBD2 (5 bases each). The CDR3 loop spans 15 amino acids. In germline, CDR1 is MNHEY, CDR2 SVGEGT. The V end lost 0 bases, the J end lost 5 bases, and 13 bases lay between the germline ends. CDR3: CASSYSGGVEETQYF. The DNA for the CDR3 is TGTGCCAGCAGTTACTCTGGGGGAGTGGAGGAGACCCAGTACTTC.

This clonotype was observed a few times. The rearrangement joins TRBV5-1 to TRBJ2-2; 10 positions match TRBD2. CDR1 and CDR2 (germline): SGHRS, YFSETQ. V was pared by 4 bases and J by 2 bases, with 5 bases of the junction left unmatched. CDR3 size: 16 residues. CDR3 nucleotides: TGCGCCAGCAGCCGAATACTAGCGGGAAACACCGGGGAGCTGTTTTTT. As protein: CASSRILAGNTGELFF. The full variable domain, its missing parts supplied by reference TRBV5-1 and TRBJ2-2, is KAGVTQTPRYLIKTRGQQVTLSCSPISGHRSVSWYQQTPGQGLQFLFEYFSETQRNKGNFPGRFSGRQFSNSRSEMNVSTLELGDSALYLCASSRILAGNTGELFFGEGSRLTVL.

As DNA, the CDR3 is TGCAGCGTTGGGGACAGGGGAAACTCCTACGAGCAGTACTTC. It specifies CSVGDRGNSYEQYF. The chain joins TRBV29-1 to TRBJ2-7, with TRBD1 matching 10 bases. Unmatched junction bases numbered 3, after V lost 4 bases and J lost 0 bases. The CDR3 is 14 amino acids. Per germline, CDR1 SQVTM and CDR2 ANQGSEA.

The V call is TRBV29-1, the J call TRBJ2-1; 12 nucleotides match TRBD1. After removal of 2 bases from V and 0 bases from J, the junction contained 23 bases not matched to a gene. This CDR3 region has 23 residues. Per the germline V gene, CDR1 is SQVTM and CDR2 is ANQGSEA. DNA of the CDR3: TGCAGCGTTGAATACGGGACAGGGGGCGCACTAGCGGGTAGGTCCAGCTCCTACAATGAGCAGTTCTTC. Its translation: CSVEYGTGGALAGRSSSYNEQFF.

This clonotype was observed a few times. This chain uses TRBV5-6 with TRBJ2-7; 8 nucleotides agree with TRBD1. The CDR3 runs 14 residues. Trimming took 4 bases from V and 2 from J; bases not matched to a gene: 5. Germline CDR1 reads SGHDT; CDR2 reads YYEEEE. CDR3 in DNA: TGTGCCAGCAGCCATGGACAGGGAACCTACGAGCAGTACTTC. It yields the protein CASSHGQGTYEQYF.

The chain is built from TRBV4-2 and TRBJ2-5; no clear D gene. The DNA end is more similar to TRBJ2-7, so the J call may be wrong. The CDR3 is 13 residues long. Germline V gene lookup returns CDR1 LGHNA and CDR2 YNFKEQ. The CDR3 spells CASSQVTLHEQYF. In DNA form, the CDR3 reads TGTGCCAGCAGCCAAGTCACCCTTCACGAGCAGTACTTC.

This clonotype has just a few counts. The chain couples TRBV2 to TRBJ1-2, with TRBD1 matching 10 bases. In germline, CDR1 is SNHLY, CDR2 FYNNEI. The CDR3 has 14 amino acids. The junction had 7 bases not matched to a gene; V was cut back by 6 bases and J by 6 bases. The CDR3 sequence: CASRGDRGTDGYTF. CDR3 DNA sequence: TGTGCCAGCAGAGGGGACAGGGGCACCGATGGCTACACCTTC.

The chain employs TRBV6-2 or TRBV6-3 and TRBJ1-1; the match to TRBD1 covers 7 bases. V lost 6 bases, J lost 9 bases, and 4 bases stayed unmatched. Germline V gene data show CDR1 as MNHEY and CDR2 as SVGEGT. This CDR3 has 11 residues. Here the CDR3 reads CASRTGLKAFF. CDR3 DNA: TGTGCCAGCAGGACAGGGTTAAAAGCTTTCTTT.

This clonotype was recorded a few times. The chain combines TRBV13 with TRBJ2-1; 10 bases line up with TRBD2. The CDR3 is made up of 14 amino acids. Trimming at V came to 3 bases and at J to 12 bases, leaving 8 bases not matched to a gene. Germline V gene sequence: CDR1 PRHDT, CDR2 FYEKMQ (reference sequence). CDR3 coding DNA: TGTGCCAGCAGCTTCCCCCTGGCTAGCGGGGGGCAGTTCTTC. Protein: CASSFPLASGGQFF.

This chain joins TRBV5-1 and TRBJ2-1; perhaps TRBD2 as D (6 bases). The CDR3 length is 16 residues. Germline V gene lookup returns CDR1 SGHRS and CDR2 YFSETQ. V shed 1 base and J shed 1 base, with 12 bases lying between them. CDR3 bases: TGCGCCAGCAGCTTGTATGGCGGGGCGTCCTACAATGAGCAGTTCTTC. Protein: CASSLYGGASYNEQFF.

This clonotype was seen only a few times. The CDR3 protein is CASSSPPPSYNEQFF. The CDR3 region has the DNA TGTGCCAGCAGTTCGCCGCCGCCGTCCTACAATGAGCAGTTCTTC. The chain joins TRBV12-3 or TRBV12-4 to TRBJ2-1; D not resolved. The CDR3 has 15 residues. Deletions cut 4 bases from V and 1 base from J, with 11 bases between.

This chain joins TRBV28 and TRBJ2-2, with TRBD1 matching 7 bases. Germline V lookup: CDR1 MDHEN, CDR2 SYDVKM. V gave up 4 bases and J gave up 4 bases; unmatched junction bases: 9. The CDR3 spans 16 residues. CDR3 protein: CASSSPTGIGTGELFF. CDR3 nucleotide sequence: TGTGCCAGCAGTTCCCCGACAGGGATCGGCACCGGGGAGCTGTTTTTT.

This clonotype was seen only a few times. CDR3 amino acids: CSARLIGGTRANNEQFF. CDR3 bases: TGCAGTGCTAGATTAATAGGGGGAACACGAGCAAACAATGAGCAGTTCTTC. V and J are TRBV20-1 and TRBJ2-1; tentative D call: TRBD1 (6 bases). The CDR3 consists of 17 residues. Germline V gives CDR1 DFQATT, CDR2 SNEGSKA (reference sequence). V was pared by 2 bases and J by 5 bases, with 22 bases between.

A remark on this clonotype: One base away lies a much larger clone, so this may be a sequencing read error. V and J are TRBV29-1 and TRBJ2-7; TRBD1 is a possible D gene (6 bases). The V end lost 1 base, the J end lost 7 bases, and 17 bases lay between the germline ends. The germline gives CDR1 SQVTM, CDR2 ANQGSEA. The CDR3 runs 14 residues. This chain's CDR3 is CSVEVYRAMNEQYF. Here the CDR3 DNA reads TGCAGCGTTGAAGTCTACAGGGCCATGAATGAGCAGTACTTC.

This clonotype was recorded a few times. This sequence joins TRBV11-2 and TRBJ1-6; D not certain. CDR1 SGHAT and CDR2 FQNNGV come from the germline V gene. The CDR3 extends over 13 amino acids. Trimming removed 0 bases from V and 14 bases from J, with 11 bases in between. In nucleotides, the CDR3 is TGTGCCAGCAGCTTAGATGGAAGGGCTACCCTCCACTTT. It yields the protein CASSLDGRATLHF.

The count of this clonotype is one. The chain carries TRBV7-2 and TRBJ2-7; 8 bases align to TRBD1. The germline V gene encodes CDR1 SGHTA and CDR2 FQGNSA. With 1 base clipped from V and 0 bases from J, the junction kept 8 bases outside the gene matches. CDR3 size: 17 residues. The CDR3 region is CASSLDPPGQASYEQYF. The CDR3 coding sequence is TGTGCCAGCAGCTTAGATCCTCCGGGACAGGCCTCCTACGAGCAGTACTTC.

This clonotype has more than one count but fewer than ten. This sequence joins TRBV7-9 and TRBJ2-1; the match to TRBD2 covers 7 bases. Germline CDR1 SEHNR, CDR2 FQNEAQ (reference sequence). J gave up 3 bases and V 4 bases, and 12 bases lay outside the gene matches. The CDR3 has 17 amino acids. CDR3 nucleotide sequence: TGTGCCAGCAGCTCCACCGCGACTAGCTTATTCTACAATGAGCAGTTCTTC. Translating gives CASSSTATSLFYNEQFF.

This clonotype came up a few times. This chain uses TRBV7-2 with TRBJ2-3, with 8 bases matching TRBD1. This CDR3 has 13 residues. The germline V gene has CDR1 SGHTA and CDR2 FQGNSA. Unmatched junction bases numbered 2, after V lost 5 bases and J lost 4 bases. The CDR3 coding sequence is TGTGCCAGCAGCCCGACAGGGGCAGATACGCAGTATTTT. It codes for CASSPTGADTQYF.

This chain uses TRBV20-1 with TRBJ2-7; D is ambiguous. V lost 0 bases and J 2 bases, leaving 14 bases between the germline ends. This CDR3 contains 15 residues. The germline V gene has CDR1 DFQATT and CDR2 SNEGSKA (reference sequence). The CDR3 DNA is TGCAGTGCTAGAGATGGTCGGGTATGGCCCTACGAGCAGTACGTC. Amino acid sequence: CSARDGRVWPYEQYV.

The rearrangement uses TRBV4-3 and TRBJ2-1, with a tentative D call TRBD1 (5 bases). Germline assignment: CDR1 LGHNA and CDR2 YSLEER. The V end was cut by 4 bases, the J end by 2 bases, with 18 bases between. This CDR3 comprises 17 residues. The CDR3 here is CASSRKWGGPTYNEQFF. The CDR3, as DNA: TGCGCCAGCAGCCGCAAATGGGGCGGCCCCACCTACAATGAGCAGTTCTTC.